This TCR beta chain stems from a study of blood T cell repertoires in COVID-19. Overall study context: The origin of the acute and convalescent COVID-19 samples was the United States, Italy and Spain. T cells, B-cell-depleted T cells, or PBMCs provided the cDNA or gDNA that served as material.

Patients at the Seattle site were enrolled during active infection and followed longitudinally. Germline values: CDR1 MNHEY, CDR2 SMNVEV (reference sequence). V trimming: 3 bases; J trimming: 8 bases; junction bases outside the gene matches: 4. The CDR3 has 15 residues. Authors' data handling: Using reference gene primer amplification, nucleated cell counts were estimated. Clones were read by immunoSEQ multiplex PCR, and TCRdb kept only the in-frame ones, dropping some. V, J and clone size reflect that table, while D and trimming were determined from the DNA. Among about 180,000 clones listed, approximately 83% were seen once.

This clonotype was obtained from a woman between 35 and 50 years old with COVID-19, enrolled during active disease. The gene calls are TRBV27 and TRBJ2-2, with 12 bases matching TRBD2. The sample taken for sequencing was peripheral blood. The CDR3 loop reads CASSLTSGSTGELFF. The CDR3 DNA sequence: TGTGCCAGCAGTTTGACTAGCGGGAGTACAGGGGAGCTGTTTTTT.